These 9 T cell receptor beta chains came from one sample sequenced in a study of blood T cells in healthy people across ages. The authors ran a second PCR of about 6 to 11 cycles using a sample-barcoded 5' primer and a J-beta primer mix. One entry per CDR3 protein results from TCRdb running MiXCR on the 5' RACE reads. Here the sample spans hundreds of thousands of distinct CDR3 sequences, 20% to 30% being singletons. These data also featured in a second study, about T cells of mothers and their children.

Source material: blood. These receptors were obtained from a boy aged 5-17 years in good health.

The chain has TRBV7-9 and TRBJ2-7; D gene unclear. Germline CDR1 SEHNR, CDR2 FQNEAQ (reference sequence). Trimming stripped 2 bases from V and 1 base from J, with 3 bases between. CDR3 length: 12 residues. The DNA for the CDR3 is TGTGCCAGCAGCTTAAAATCCTACGAGCAGTACTTC. Amino acids: CASSLKSYEQYF. Using reference TRBV7-9 and TRBJ2-7 for the parts outside the CDR3, the full variable domain is DTGVSQNPRHKITKRGQNVTFRCDPISEHNRLYWYRQTLGQGPEFLTYFQNEAQLEKSRLLSDRFSAERPKGSFSTLEIQRTEQGDSAMYLCASSLKSYEQYFGPGTRLTVT.

CDR3 region: CASSFGARTSTDTQYF. DNA for the CDR3: TGTGCCAGCAGCTTCGGGGCTAGAACTAGCACAGATACGCAGTATTTT. The chain couples TRBV11-2 to TRBJ2-3; D tentatively reads TRBD1 or TRBD2 (5 bases each). CDR3 size: 16 residues. With 3 bases removed from V and 0 bases from J, the gap between germline ends came to 13 bases. Germline loops: CDR1 SGHAT, CDR2 FQNNGV.

This clonotype was observed a handful of times. This chain uses TRBV5-1 with TRBJ2-1; 10 nucleotides line up with TRBD2. V shed 4 bases and J 4 bases; nucleotides not matched to a gene: 11. Germline CDR1 SGHRS, CDR2 YFSETQ. The CDR3 runs to 17 residues. CDR3 residues: CASSAGTSEPSYNEQFF. CDR3 DNA sequence: TGCGCCAGCAGCGCCGGGACTAGCGAACCCTCTTACAATGAGCAGTTCTTC.

In this sample, this clonotype turned up a few times. This chain uses TRBV4-3 with TRBJ1-6; 7 nucleotides match TRBD1. Germline V gene data show CDR1 as LGHNA and CDR2 as YSLEER. Trimming cost V 5 bases and J 7 bases; bases outside gene matches: 8. CDR3 length: 15 residues. This chain's CDR3 is CASSSRAGGNSPLHF. CDR3 bases: TGCGCCAGCAGCTCTAGGGCAGGGGGGAATTCACCCCTCCACTTT.

J is TRBJ2-5 and V is TRBV2, with D possibly TRBD2 on 5 matching bases. Per the germline V gene, CDR1 is SNHLY and CDR2 is FYNNEI. Deletions cut 8 bases from V and 5 bases from J, with 15 bases between. CDR3 size: 13 residues. The CDR3 coding sequence is TGTGCCAGCTGGGAGATTCTGAGGGAGACCCAGTACTTC. It is translated as CASWEILRETQYF.

This sequence joins TRBV20-1 and TRBJ2-1, with 9 positions matching TRBD2. This CDR3 has 14 amino acids. Trimming at V came to 6 bases and at J to 3 bases, leaving 6 bases not matched to a gene. The germline V gene has CDR1 DFQATT and CDR2 SNEGSKA (reference sequence). The CDR3, as DNA: TGCAGTGCAGAGCGGGGGGATCTCTACAATGAGCAGTTCTTC. It yields the protein CSAERGDLYNEQFF.

This clonotype showed up just a few times. The rearrangement links TRBV14 to TRBJ2-1, with no clear D. This CDR3 has 14 amino acids. Germline CDR1 is SGHDN and CDR2 is FVKESK. Between the trimmed V and J ends, which lost 2 bases and 4 bases, there was a span of 9 bases. As DNA, the CDR3 is TGTGCCAGCAGCCAAACACTAATTTACAATGAGCAGTTCTTC. Translating it yields CASSQTLIYNEQFF.

This sequence joins TRBV27 and TRBJ1-1; maybe TRBD1 (5 bases). The CDR3 covers 17 residues. The germline V gene encodes CDR1 MNHEY and CDR2 SMNVEV (reference sequence). With 0 bases removed from V and 0 bases from J, the gap between germline ends came to 14 bases. The CDR3 protein is CASSLSMGRTMNTEAFF. As DNA, the CDR3 is TGTGCCAGCAGTTTATCGATGGGACGGACGATGAACACTGAAGCTTTCTTT.

The chain links TRBV5-1 to TRBJ2-3, with 14 bases that match TRBD2. V shed 4 bases and J 1 base; nucleotides not matched to a gene: 5. Germline V lookup: CDR1 SGHRS, CDR2 YFSETQ. The CDR3 spans 17 residues. This CDR3 reads CASSLGTSGGGTDTQYF. The CDR3 DNA is TGCGCCAGCAGCCTCGGGACTAGCGGGGGAGGCACAGATACGCAGTATTTT.